This T cell receptor (beta chain) stems from a study of PD-L1 blockade in urothelial cancer. Study background: At 3 weeks (second dose) and 6 weeks after starting treatment, blood was analyzed.

Assay: immunoSEQ multiplex PCR; the TCRdb copy retains only in-frame clones and omits some. The table lists over 65,000 clones, around 84% of them singletons, with 4% to 6% in the top ten. CDR3 size: 17 residues. Germline V gives CDR1 LNHDA, CDR2 SQIVND (reference sequence). With 5 bases clipped from V and 5 bases from J, the junction kept 16 bases outside the gene matches. This chain uses TRBV19 with TRBJ2-5; 8 bases map to TRBD1. This material consisted of PBMCs, taken around atezolizumab (anti-PD-L1) treatment. This receptor was identified in a man between 70 and 80 years old with urothelial cancer. The CDR3 coding sequence is TGTGCCAGTAGTCACGGGACAGGACCTCCCAAGGGGGAGACCCAGTACTTC. It specifies CASSHGTGPPKGETQYF.